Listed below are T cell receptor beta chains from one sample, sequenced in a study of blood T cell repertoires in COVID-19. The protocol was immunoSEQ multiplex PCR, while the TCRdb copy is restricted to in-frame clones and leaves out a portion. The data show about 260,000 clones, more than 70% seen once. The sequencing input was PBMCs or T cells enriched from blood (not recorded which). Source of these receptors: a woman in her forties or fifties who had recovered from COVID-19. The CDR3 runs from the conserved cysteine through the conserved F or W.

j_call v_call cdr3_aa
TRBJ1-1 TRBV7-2 CASSPQIWGDTEAFF
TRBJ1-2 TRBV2 CASSQYYGYTF
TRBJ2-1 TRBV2 CASTRDRVNEQFF
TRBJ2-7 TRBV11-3 CASSVTTNYEQYF
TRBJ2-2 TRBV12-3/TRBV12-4 CASTKQGAGELFF
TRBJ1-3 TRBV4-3 CASSQTGIGGNTIYF
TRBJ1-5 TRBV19 CASTYTLGSNQPQHF
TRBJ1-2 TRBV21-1 CASSPRGVGEVFNYGYTF
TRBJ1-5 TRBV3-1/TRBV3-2 CASSQGDYQPQHF
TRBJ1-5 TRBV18 CASSPNEGNEPQHF
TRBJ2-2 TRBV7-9 CASSLGEGTTASPGELFF
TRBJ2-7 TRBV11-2 CASSPPGTPSGEQYF
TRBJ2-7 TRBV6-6 CASSYSNPGTYEQYF
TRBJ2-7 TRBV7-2 CASSSRRGPGVDEQYF
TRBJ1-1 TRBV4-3 CASSQDSPVTNTEAFF
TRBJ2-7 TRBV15 CATSRGTGGGTYEQYF
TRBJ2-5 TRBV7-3 CASSLSGWGNQETQYF
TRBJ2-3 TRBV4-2 CASSPRGVADTQYF
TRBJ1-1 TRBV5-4 CASMKGGLMNTEAFF
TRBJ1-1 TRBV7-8 CASSLPLGGSSTEAFF
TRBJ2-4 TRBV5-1 CASSFGSGRNIQYF
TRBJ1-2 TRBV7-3 CASSSRVGAEGYTF
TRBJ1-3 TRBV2 CASSPLRRQSSGNTIYF
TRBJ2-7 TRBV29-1 CSVSLVAVDEQYF
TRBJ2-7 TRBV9 CASSLDRGSYEQYF
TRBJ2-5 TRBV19 CASSTDRGRKTQYF
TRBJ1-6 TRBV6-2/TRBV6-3 CASSLPVIRGNSPLHF
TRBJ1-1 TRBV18 CASSDRDEAFF
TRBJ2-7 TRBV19 CASSIVSGSSYEQYF
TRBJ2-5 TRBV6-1 CASSDLAGNQETQYF
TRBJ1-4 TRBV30 CAWGQGTELFF
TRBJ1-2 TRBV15 CATSRELGQGYGYTF
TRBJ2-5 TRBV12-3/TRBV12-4 CASSPAGETQYF
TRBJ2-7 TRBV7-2 CASSVRQGQREQYF
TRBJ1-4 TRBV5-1 CASSPPLGGDNEKLFF
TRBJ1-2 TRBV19 CASAGTGGTGGYTF
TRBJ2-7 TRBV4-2 CASSQPGLGSYEQYF
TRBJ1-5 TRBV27 CASSLLGGAKDQPQHF
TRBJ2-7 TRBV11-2 CASSSEGGSYEQYF
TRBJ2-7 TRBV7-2 CASSPRARGSHEQYF